These 6 T cell receptor beta chains share one sample of origin, sequenced in a study of Ad26.COV2.S vaccination and SARS-CoV-2 variants. Some clones are missing from TCRdb's copy, which holds only in-frame ones; the method was immunoSEQ multiplex PCR. Of about half a million clones in the sample, roughly nine tenths are singletons; the top ten hold around 1.8%. As to treatment: some 19 received Ad26.COV2.S at low or high dose, single or two shots; 5 received placebo; per-sample allocation not given. Samples analyzed were those drawn on day 63 after the first vaccine or placebo injection. The sample consisted of peripheral blood, taken in a trial of Ad26.COV2.S vaccine versus placebo. These receptors were taken from a person aged 18-65 years who received the Ad26.COV2.S COVID-19 vaccine or a placebo.

The chain joins TRBV29-1 to TRBJ2-2; D unclear. The CDR3 totals 14 residues. V dropped 5 bases and J dropped 1 base, with 11 bases sitting between them. Germline-derived CDR1 and CDR2 are SQVTM and ANQGSEA. The CDR3 is CSVQRTENTGELFF. The DNA for the CDR3 is TGCAGCGTTCAAAGGACCGAGAACACCGGGGAGCTGTTTTTT.

This chain joins TRBV6-2 or TRBV6-3 and TRBJ2-7; D is unresolved. This CDR3 region has 12 residues. CDR1 is MNHEY, CDR2 SVGEGT, per germline. V was cut by 4 bases and J by 5 bases, with 9 bases left in between. CDR3: CASSWTPNEQYF. DNA for the CDR3: TGTGCCAGCAGTTGGACCCCGAACGAGCAGTACTTC.

V is TRBV4-1 and J is TRBJ2-7; TRBD2 might be the D (5 bases). Between the trimmed V and J ends, which lost 0 bases and 1 base, there was a span of 13 bases. The CDR3 covers 16 residues. Looked up from germline, CDR1 is MGHRA and CDR2 is YSYEKL. As DNA, the CDR3 is TGCGCCAGCAGCCAAGAGGGTGGACTGCGGTCCTACGAGCAGTACTTC. Protein sequence: CASSQEGGLRSYEQYF.

With respect to this clone: The sample holds other DNA sequences that translate to the same CDR3. CDR3 in amino acids: CASSVVGGSTDTQYF. The CDR3 bases are TGTGCCAGCAGCGTAGTCGGGGGTTCCACAGATACGCAGTATTTT. The chain links TRBV9 to TRBJ2-3; tentatively, D is TRBD2 (6 bases). Germline assignment: CDR1 SGDLS and CDR2 YYNGEE. V lost 0 bases and J 2 bases, leaving 10 bases between the germline ends. CDR3 length equals 15 residues.

For the CDR3, the DNA is TGTGCCTGGAACAGCGAATGGCCCTACAATGAGCAGTTCTTC. It encodes CAWNSEWPYNEQFF. V is TRBV30 and J is TRBJ2-1, with D unresolved. Trimming took off 4 bases at V and 2 bases at J, with 12 bases between the two ends. Per the germline V gene, CDR1 is GTSNPN and CDR2 is SVGIG (reference sequence). This CDR3 has 14 residues.

The rearrangement joins TRBV19 to TRBJ2-3, with 8 nucleotides matching TRBD2. Trimming took 2 bases from V and 0 from J; bases not matched to a gene: 10. CDR1 is LNHDA and CDR2 is SQIVND in the germline V gene (reference sequence). This CDR3 is 18 amino acids long. CDR3 sequence reads: CASSIRAGGLGSTDTQYF. The CDR3 region has the DNA TGTGCCAGTAGTATAAGGGCGGGGGGACTCGGAAGCACAGATACGCAGTATTTT.